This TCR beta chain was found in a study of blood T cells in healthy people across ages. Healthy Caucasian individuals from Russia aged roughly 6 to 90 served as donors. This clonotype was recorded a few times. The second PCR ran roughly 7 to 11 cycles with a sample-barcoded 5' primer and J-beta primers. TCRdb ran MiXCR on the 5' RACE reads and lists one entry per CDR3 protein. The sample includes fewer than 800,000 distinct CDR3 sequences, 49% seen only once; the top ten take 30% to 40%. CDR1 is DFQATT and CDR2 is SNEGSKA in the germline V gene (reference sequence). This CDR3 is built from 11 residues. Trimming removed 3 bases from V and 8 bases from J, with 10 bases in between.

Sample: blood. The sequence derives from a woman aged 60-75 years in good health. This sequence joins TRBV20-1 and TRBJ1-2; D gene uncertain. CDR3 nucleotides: TGCAGTGCTAGGTTGCAGAGAGGCTACACCTTC. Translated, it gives CSARLQRGYTF.